The rows below give T cell receptor beta chains drawn from one sample of a study of CD8 T cells in Susac syndrome. TCRdb re-analysed the immunoSEQ multiplex PCR reads in MiXCR, keeping a single row per CDR3 protein. The sample includes some 140,000 distinct CDR3 sequences, over 90% of them seen just once. The specimen was CD8+ T cells from PBMCs. The receptors shown here come from a human donor with Susac syndrome. Each CDR3 is given with its conserved first and last residue.

TRBJ2-7,TRBV20-1,CSAIRDSVYEQYF
TRBJ2-2,TRBV3-1,CASSHRGALNTGELFF
TRBJ2-7,TRBV19,CASTGNHEQYF
TRBJ2-1,TRBV24-1,CATSDLGRDEQFF
TRBJ2-5,TRBV12-3/TRBV12-4,CASSQGTARGETQYF
TRBJ1-5,TRBV19,CASIKRDSNQPQHF
TRBJ1-1,TRBV5-8,CASSLFGTANTEAFF
TRBJ2-2,TRBV2,CASRGTPNTGELFF
TRBJ2-5,TRBV7-9,CASSQRDRVPPETQYF
TRBJ2-1,TRBV4-1,CASSQDGGLPLDEQFF
TRBJ2-7,TRBV9,CASSGPDTYEQYF
TRBJ2-1,TRBV7-6,CASSQAGELGSEQFF
TRBJ1-1,TRBV5-1,CASSWGQTNTEAFF
TRBJ2-5,TRBV5-1,CASSSFSQETQYF
TRBJ2-7,TRBV6-6,CASSYGGGNEQYF
TRBJ2-3,TRBV24-1,CATSDFSPDPDTQYF
TRBJ1-2,TRBV14,CASSQVGTGYGYTF
TRBJ1-2,TRBV7-6,CASSLVQGVSGYTF
TRBJ2-7,TRBV27,CASSFSGSYEQYF
TRBJ2-3,TRBV20-1,CSARDFLAGDDGTDTQYF
TRBJ2-5,TRBV6-5,CASSYDYQETQYF
TRBJ2-2,TRBV5-1,CASSPRGSEPNTGELFF
TRBJ2-1,TRBV9,CASSNRATEGEQFF
TRBJ2-7,TRBV4-1,CASSQEGSGSYEQYF
TRBJ2-1,TRBV30,CAWSVTLGAPNNEQFF
TRBJ2-7,TRBV12-3/TRBV12-4,CASSHRDSPYEQYF
TRBJ1-2,TRBV6-5,CASSWGTGAATDGYTF
TRBJ2-4,TRBV20-1,CSASDRVAKNIQYF
TRBJ1-5,TRBV28,CASSLMASNQPQHF
TRBJ2-1,TRBV3-1,CASSQVVGTSGSGEQFF
TRBJ1-3,TRBV2,CASYSGQGYSGSSGNTIYF
TRBJ1-2,TRBV2,CASSEANRGLDGYTF
TRBJ2-7,TRBV10-3,CASTRGYEQYF
TRBJ2-7,TRBV29-1,CSVGGTGDEQYF
TRBJ2-5,TRBV5-4,CASSLAPADQETQYF
TRBJ2-3,TRBV11-2,CASSSRDPLPEGTQYF
TRBJ2-6,TRBV3-1,CASSQEVASGANVLTF
TRBJ2-7,TRBV7-9,CASSLEPFEQYF
TRBJ2-7,TRBV5-1,CASSPLDSPPHEQYF
TRBJ2-7,TRBV19,CASSMAAEQYF